The 15 T cell receptor beta chains reported below all come from one sample, sequenced in a study of T-cell memory formation after mild COVID-19. TCRdb re-called the 5' RACE reads with MiXCR, one entry per CDR3 protein. The table lists more than 110,000 distinct CDR3 sequences, approximately 25% of them singletons. The sample was PBMCs or a T cell subset sorted from them (not recorded which). Every receptor here comes from an adult woman who had mild COVID-19 (a few samples of this study predate the infection). Cell type and time point are not known.

This clonotype was seen a few times. The chain uses TRBV7-6 and TRBJ2-5; weak D call: TRBD2 (6 bases). The V end lost 6 bases, the J end lost 4 bases, and 18 bases lay between the germline ends. The CDR3 covers 15 residues. CDR1 is SGHVS and CDR2 is FNYEAQ in the germline V gene. The CDR3 is CASRQAGGGIETQYF. The CDR3 DNA follows: TGTGCCAGCAGACAGGCCGGGGGTGGGATAGAGACCCAGTACTTC.

The rearrangement links TRBV7-9 to TRBJ1-2; possibly TRBD1 for D (5 bases). Trimming pared 5 bases from V and 5 bases from J, leaving 15 bases between. Germline values: CDR1 SEHNR, CDR2 FQNEAQ (reference sequence). CDR3 length: 14 amino acids. The CDR3 spells CASSEGTGAYGYTF. The CDR3 nucleotides are TGTGCCAGCAGCGAAGGGACGGGAGCTTATGGCTACACCTTC. The full variable domain, rest sourced from reference TRBV7-9 and TRBJ1-2, is DTGVSQNPRHKITKRGQNVTFRCDPISEHNRLYWYRQTLGQGPEFLTYFQNEAQLEKSRLLSDRFSAERPKGSFSTLEIQRTEQGDSAMYLCASSEGTGAYGYTFGSGTRLTVV.

This chain uses TRBV12-3 or TRBV12-4 with TRBJ1-2, with a tentative D call TRBD1 (5 bases). The CDR3 is 14 amino acids. V was trimmed by 6 bases and J by 4 bases, leaving 15 bases between them. CDR3 sequence (DNA): TGTGCCAGCAGCCCGGGGGGGTCAGCCTATGGCTACACCTTC. This gives the protein CASSPGGSAYGYTF.

The chain has TRBV20-1 and TRBJ2-2, with D perhaps matching TRBD1 (5 bases). Germline CDR1 reads DFQATT; CDR2 reads SNEGSKA (reference sequence). V was shortened by 0 bases and J by 0 bases, with 11 bases between the two germline ends. This CDR3 has 16 amino acids. The CDR3 spells CSARDTGAANTGELFF. The DNA of the CDR3 is TGCAGTGCTAGAGATACAGGTGCAGCGAACACCGGGGAGCTGTTTTTT.

This chain joins TRBV9 and TRBJ2-1; TRBD2 matches at 8 bases. The CDR3 sequence is 18 residues long. Germline V gene data show CDR1 as SGDLS and CDR2 as YYNGEE. The ends lost 0 bases at V and 0 bases at J; junction bases unmatched: 8. The CDR3 DNA sequence: TGTGCCAGCAGCGTAGGGGATCGGAGCGGGAGCTCCTACAATGAGCAGTTCTTC. This sequence encodes CASSVGDRSGSSYNEQFF.

CDR3 region: CASSGSSSGGAGNEQFF. Here the CDR3 DNA reads TGTGCCAGCAGCGGAAGTAGTAGCGGGGGGGCCGGTAATGAGCAGTTCTTC. V usage is TRBV7-3 and J usage is TRBJ2-1; 11 nucleotides align to TRBD2. Germline V gene data show CDR1 as SGHTA and CDR2 as FQGTGA. V shed 5 bases and J 7 bases; nucleotides not matched to a gene: 13. There are 17 residues in the CDR3.

The table lists this clonotype with a few counts. The V call is TRBV5-1, the J call TRBJ2-3, with TRBD2 matching over 8 bases. The CDR3 runs to 15 residues. V shed 4 bases, J shed 4 bases, and the junction held 8 bases outside the gene matches. The V gene's germline CDR1 is SGHRS and CDR2 YFSETQ. DNA of the CDR3: TGCGCCAGCAGCGCCGCGGCGGGGGGCTCAGATACGCAGTATTTT. Translation: CASSAAAGGSDTQYF.

This clonotype was picked up a small number of times. The chain combines TRBV4-3 with TRBJ1-2; TRBD1 matches at 8 bases. Germline V gives CDR1 LGHNA, CDR2 YSLEER. V was clipped by 3 bases and J by 3 bases; unmatched bases: 6. There are 15 residues in the CDR3. The CDR3 nucleotides are TGCGCCAGCAGCCATGCCGCAGGGGGCGACTATGGCTACACCTTC. Translated: CASSHAAGGDYGYTF.

This clonotype showed up just a few times. CDR3 region: CATSRLMASGASDTQYF. The DNA of the CDR3 is TGTGCCACCAGCAGACTGATGGCTAGCGGGGCATCAGATACGCAGTATTTT. This chain joins TRBV15 and TRBJ2-3; 9 nucleotides align to TRBD2. The CDR3 sequence is 17 residues long. The trim removed 2 bases at V and 4 bases at J, leaving 10 bases unmatched. CDR1 and CDR2 (germline): LNHNV, YYDKDF (reference sequence).

The CDR3 is CASSHSGGAGELFF. The CDR3 coding sequence is TGTGCCAGCAGCCATAGCGGGGGTGCCGGGGAGCTGTTTTTT. This rearrangement joins TRBV7-9 to TRBJ2-2; 9 bases agree with TRBD2. This CDR3 is built from 14 residues. Trimming at V came to 5 bases and at J to 6 bases, leaving 4 bases not matched to a gene. Germline V CDR1 and CDR2: SEHNR, FQNEAQ (reference sequence).

A few counts support this clonotype. The chain employs TRBV27 and TRBJ2-7; tentatively, D is TRBD2 (5 bases). The germline CDR1 and CDR2 sequences are MNHEY and SMNVEV (reference sequence). V was trimmed by 6 bases and J by 1 base, leaving 13 bases between them. The CDR3 is 14 residues long. Written as DNA, the CDR3 is TGTGCCAGCAGAGAAGGAAGGACTTCCTACGAGCAGTACTTC. This codes for CASREGRTSYEQYF.

This clonotype was found a few times. The chain joins TRBV24-1 to TRBJ2-7, with D hard to call. CDR3 length equals 11 residues. CDR1 is KGHDR and CDR2 is SFDVKD in the germline V gene. Trimming cost V 3 bases and J 4 bases, with 3 bases left between them. The CDR3 region has the DNA TGTGCCACCAGTGATCATTACGAGCAGTACTTC. It codes for CATSDHYEQYF.

In this sample, this clonotype turned up a few times. V gene TRBV4-2 combines with J gene TRBJ2-1; D remains ambiguous. The germline V gene encodes CDR1 LGHNA and CDR2 YNFKEQ. This CDR3 contains 12 residues. V lost 5 bases, J lost 7 bases, and 9 bases lay in between. The CDR3, as DNA: TGTGCCAGCAGCTATCTACGAAATGAGCAGTTCTTC. Translation: CASSYLRNEQFF.

This rearrangement joins TRBV30 to TRBJ1-3; 8 nucleotides match TRBD1. This CDR3 is built from 15 residues. Germline V lookup: CDR1 GTSNPN, CDR2 SVGIG (reference sequence). J lost 4 bases, V lost 2 bases, and 7 bases had no gene match. The CDR3 region is CAWSPPGGAGNTIYF. DNA of the CDR3: TGTGCCTGGAGTCCCCCAGGGGGCGCGGGAAACACCATATATTTT.

The chain employs TRBV24-1 and TRBJ2-1; TRBD1 is a possible D gene (6 bases). This CDR3 spans 12 amino acids. The V gene's germline CDR1 is KGHDR and CDR2 SFDVKD. V lost 3 bases and J 14 bases, leaving 13 bases between the germline ends. CDR3: CATSDATGQKFF. The CDR3 nucleotides are TGTGCCACCAGTGATGCGACAGGTCAAAAGTTCTTC.